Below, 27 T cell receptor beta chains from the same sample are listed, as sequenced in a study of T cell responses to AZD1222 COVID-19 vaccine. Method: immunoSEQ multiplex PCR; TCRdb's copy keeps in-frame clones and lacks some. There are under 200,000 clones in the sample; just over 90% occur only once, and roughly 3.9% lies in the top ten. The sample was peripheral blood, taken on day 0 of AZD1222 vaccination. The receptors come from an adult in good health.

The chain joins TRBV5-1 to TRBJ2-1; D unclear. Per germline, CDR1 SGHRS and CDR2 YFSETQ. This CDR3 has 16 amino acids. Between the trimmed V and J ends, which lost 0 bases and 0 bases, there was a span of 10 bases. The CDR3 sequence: CASSLEVPSSYNEQFF. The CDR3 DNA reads TGCGCCAGCAGCTTGGAGGTCCCCAGCTCCTACAATGAGCAGTTCTTC.

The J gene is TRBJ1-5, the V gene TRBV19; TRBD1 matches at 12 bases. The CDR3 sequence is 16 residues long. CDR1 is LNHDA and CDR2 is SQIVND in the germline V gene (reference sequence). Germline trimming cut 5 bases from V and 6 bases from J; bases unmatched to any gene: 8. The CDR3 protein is CASSPRDRGLSQPQHF. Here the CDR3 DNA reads TGTGCCAGTAGTCCTCGGGACAGGGGGCTGAGTCAGCCCCAGCATTTT.

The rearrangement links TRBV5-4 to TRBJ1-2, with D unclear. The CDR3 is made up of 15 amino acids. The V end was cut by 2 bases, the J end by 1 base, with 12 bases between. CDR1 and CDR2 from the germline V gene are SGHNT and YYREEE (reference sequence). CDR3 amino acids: CASSFPDLYNYGYTF. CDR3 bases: TGTGCCAGCAGCTTCCCGGACTTATATAACTATGGCTACACCTTC.

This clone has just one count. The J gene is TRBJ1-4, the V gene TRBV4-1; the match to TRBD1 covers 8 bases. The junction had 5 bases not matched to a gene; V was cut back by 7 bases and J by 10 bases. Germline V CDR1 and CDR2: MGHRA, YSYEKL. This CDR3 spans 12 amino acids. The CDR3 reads CASMTGEGKLFF. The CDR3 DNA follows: TGCGCCAGCATGACAGGGGAGGGAAAACTGTTTTTT.

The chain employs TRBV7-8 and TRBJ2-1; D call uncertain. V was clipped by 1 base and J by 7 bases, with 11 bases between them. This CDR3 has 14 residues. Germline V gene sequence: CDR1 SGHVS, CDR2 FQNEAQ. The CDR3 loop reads CASSLGKRLNEQFF. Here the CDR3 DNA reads TGTGCCAGCAGCTTAGGGAAGAGGCTGAATGAGCAGTTCTTC.

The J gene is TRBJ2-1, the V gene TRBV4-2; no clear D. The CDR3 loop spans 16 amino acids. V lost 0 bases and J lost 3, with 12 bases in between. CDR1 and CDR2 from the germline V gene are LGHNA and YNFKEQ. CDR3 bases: TGTGCCAGCAGCCAAGATATGACCGGATTCTACAATGAGCAGTTCTTC. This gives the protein CASSQDMTGFYNEQFF.

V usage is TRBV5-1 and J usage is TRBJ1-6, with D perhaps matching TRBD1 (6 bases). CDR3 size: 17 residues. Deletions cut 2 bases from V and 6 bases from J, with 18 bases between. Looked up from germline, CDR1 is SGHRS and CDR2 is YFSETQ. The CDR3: CASSFRETGGFNSPLHF. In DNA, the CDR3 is TGCGCCAGCAGCTTTCGGGAGACAGGAGGGTTTAATTCACCCCTCCACTTT. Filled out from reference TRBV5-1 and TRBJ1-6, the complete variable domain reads KAGVTQTPRYLIKTRGQQVTLSCSPISGHRSVSWYQQTPGQGLQFLFEYFSETQRNKGNFPGRFSGRQFSNSRSEMNVSTLELGDSALYLCASSFRETGGFNSPLHFGNGTRLTVT.

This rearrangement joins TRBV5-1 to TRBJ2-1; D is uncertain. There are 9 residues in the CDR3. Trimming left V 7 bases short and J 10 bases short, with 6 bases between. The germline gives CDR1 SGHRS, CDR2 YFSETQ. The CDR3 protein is CASGREQFF. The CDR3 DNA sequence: TGCGCCAGCGGAAGGGAGCAGTTCTTC.

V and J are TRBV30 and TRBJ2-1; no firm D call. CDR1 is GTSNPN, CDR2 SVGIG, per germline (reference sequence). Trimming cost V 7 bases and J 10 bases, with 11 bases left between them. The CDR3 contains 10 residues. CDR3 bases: TGTGCCTATGCCGTTCGCGAGCAGTTCTTC. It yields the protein CAYAVREQFF.

CDR3 in DNA: TGTGCCAGCAGCGTGATAGGACAGGACTATGGCTACACCTTC. Translation: CASSVIGQDYGYTF. The rearrangement joins TRBV9 to TRBJ1-2; 7 nucleotides align to TRBD1. Germline CDR1 and CDR2: SGDLS and YYNGEE. The CDR3 runs 14 residues. The trim removed 2 bases at V and 3 bases at J, leaving 4 bases unmatched.

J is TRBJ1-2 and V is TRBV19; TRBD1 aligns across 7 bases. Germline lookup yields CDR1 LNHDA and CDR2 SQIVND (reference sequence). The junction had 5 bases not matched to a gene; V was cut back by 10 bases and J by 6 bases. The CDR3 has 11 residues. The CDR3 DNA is TGTGCCACTAGACAGGGAGATGGCTACACCTTC. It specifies CATRQGDGYTF. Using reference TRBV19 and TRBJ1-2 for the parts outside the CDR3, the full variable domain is DGGITQSPKYLFRKEGQNVTLSCEQNLNHDAMYWYRQDPGQGLRLIYYSQIVNDFQKGDIAEGYSVSREKKESFPLTVTSAQKNPTAFYLCATRQGDGYTFGSGTRLTVV.

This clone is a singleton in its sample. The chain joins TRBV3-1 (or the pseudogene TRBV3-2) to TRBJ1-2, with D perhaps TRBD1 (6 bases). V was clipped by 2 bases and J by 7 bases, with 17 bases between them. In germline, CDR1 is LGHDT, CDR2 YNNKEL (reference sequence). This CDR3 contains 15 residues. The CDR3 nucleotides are TGTGCCAGCAGCCAACAGGTTAGGGGGGCAAGTGGCTACACCTTC. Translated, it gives CASSQQVRGASGYTF.

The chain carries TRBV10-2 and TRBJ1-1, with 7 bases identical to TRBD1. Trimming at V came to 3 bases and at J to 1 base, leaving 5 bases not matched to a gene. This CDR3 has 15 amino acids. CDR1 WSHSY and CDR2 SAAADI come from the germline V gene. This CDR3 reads CASSDYRGANTEAFF. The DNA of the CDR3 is TGCGCCAGCAGTGACTACAGGGGCGCGAACACTGAAGCTTTCTTT.

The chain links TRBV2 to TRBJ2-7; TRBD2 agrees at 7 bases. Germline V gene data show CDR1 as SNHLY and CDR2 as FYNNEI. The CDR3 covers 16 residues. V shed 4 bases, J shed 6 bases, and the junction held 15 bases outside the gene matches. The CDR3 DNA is TGTGCCAGCAGTGTCCCCCCCGCGGGAGCTGCGATCGAGCAGTACTTC. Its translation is CASSVPPAGAAIEQYF.

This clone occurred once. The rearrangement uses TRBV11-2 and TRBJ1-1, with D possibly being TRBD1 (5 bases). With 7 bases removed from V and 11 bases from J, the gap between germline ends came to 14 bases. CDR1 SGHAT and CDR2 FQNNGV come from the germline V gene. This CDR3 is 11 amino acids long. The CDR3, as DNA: TGTGCCAGCACCATTAGAGGGGAGGCTTTCTTT. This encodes CASTIRGEAFF.

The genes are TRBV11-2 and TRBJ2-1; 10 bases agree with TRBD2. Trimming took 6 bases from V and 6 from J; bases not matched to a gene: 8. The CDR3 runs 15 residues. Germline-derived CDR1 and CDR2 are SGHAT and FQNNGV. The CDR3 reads CASSHGSGRVNEQFF. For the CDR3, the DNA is TGTGCCAGCAGTCATGGGAGCGGGAGGGTCAATGAGCAGTTCTTC.

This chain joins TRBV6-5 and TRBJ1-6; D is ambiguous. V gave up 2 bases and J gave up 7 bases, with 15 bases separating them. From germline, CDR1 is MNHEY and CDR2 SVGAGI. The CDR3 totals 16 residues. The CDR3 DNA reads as TGTGCCAGCAGTTACAGCTCGAATAACCGGAATTCACCCCTCCACTTT. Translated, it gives CASSYSSNNRNSPLHF.

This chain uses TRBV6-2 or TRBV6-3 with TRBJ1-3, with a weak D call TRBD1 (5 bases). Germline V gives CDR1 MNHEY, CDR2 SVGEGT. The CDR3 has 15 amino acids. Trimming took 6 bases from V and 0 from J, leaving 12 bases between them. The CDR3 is CASSQRGYSGNTIYF. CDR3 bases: TGTGCCAGCAGCCAACGGGGGTACTCTGGAAACACCATATATTTT.

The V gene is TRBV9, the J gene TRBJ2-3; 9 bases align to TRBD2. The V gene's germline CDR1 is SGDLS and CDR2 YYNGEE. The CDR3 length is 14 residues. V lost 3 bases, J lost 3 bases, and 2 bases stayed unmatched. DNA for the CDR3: TGTGCCAGCAGCGAGGGACTAGCAACAGATACGCAGTATTTT. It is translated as CASSEGLATDTQYF.

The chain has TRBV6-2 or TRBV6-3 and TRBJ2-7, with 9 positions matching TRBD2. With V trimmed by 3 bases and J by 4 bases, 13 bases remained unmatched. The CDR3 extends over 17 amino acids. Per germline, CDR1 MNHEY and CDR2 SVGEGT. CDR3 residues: CASSYWREGRSGYEQYF. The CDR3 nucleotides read TGTGCCAGCAGTTATTGGCGGGAGGGCCGCTCGGGGTACGAGCAGTACTTC.

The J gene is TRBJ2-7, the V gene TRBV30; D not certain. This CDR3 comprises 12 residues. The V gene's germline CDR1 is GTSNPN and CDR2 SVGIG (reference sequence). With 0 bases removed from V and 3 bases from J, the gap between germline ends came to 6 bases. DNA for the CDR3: TGTGCCTGGAGTGTAGCAGGCTACGAGCAGTACTTC. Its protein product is CAWSVAGYEQYF.

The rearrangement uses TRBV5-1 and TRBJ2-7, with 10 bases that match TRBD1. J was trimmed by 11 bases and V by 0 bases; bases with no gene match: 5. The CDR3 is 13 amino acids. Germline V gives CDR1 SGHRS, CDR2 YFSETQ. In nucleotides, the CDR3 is TGCGCCAGCAGCTTGGGCGGGACAGGGGTTAAGTACTTC. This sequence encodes CASSLGGTGVKYF.

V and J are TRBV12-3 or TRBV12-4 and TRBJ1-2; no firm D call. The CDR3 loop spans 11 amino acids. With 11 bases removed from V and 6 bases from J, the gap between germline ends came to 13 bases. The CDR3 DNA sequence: TGTGCCTCCGGGCGAGGTCATGGCTACACCTTC. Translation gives CASGRGHGYTF.

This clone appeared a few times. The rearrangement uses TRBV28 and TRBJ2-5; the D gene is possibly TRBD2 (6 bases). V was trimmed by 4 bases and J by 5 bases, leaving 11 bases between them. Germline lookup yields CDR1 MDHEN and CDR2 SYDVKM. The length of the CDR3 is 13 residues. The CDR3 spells CASSSWGDETQYF. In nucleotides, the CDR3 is TGTGCCAGCAGTTCATGGGGGGATGAGACCCAGTACTTC.

The CDR3, as DNA: TGTGCCAGCAGTAAGAGGGGAAACACCATATATTTT. It translates to CASSKRGNTIYF. V usage is TRBV12-3 or TRBV12-4 and J usage is TRBJ1-3; D is ambiguous. The CDR3 covers 12 residues. V was trimmed by 5 bases and J by 4 bases, leaving 6 bases between them.

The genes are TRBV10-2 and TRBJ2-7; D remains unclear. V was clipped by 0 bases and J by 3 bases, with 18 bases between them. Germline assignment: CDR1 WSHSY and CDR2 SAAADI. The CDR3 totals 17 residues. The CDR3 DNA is TGCGCCAGCAGTGAGTCCAGGTACGAGGTTACCGGCTACGAGCAGTACTTC. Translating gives CASSESRYEVTGYEQYF.

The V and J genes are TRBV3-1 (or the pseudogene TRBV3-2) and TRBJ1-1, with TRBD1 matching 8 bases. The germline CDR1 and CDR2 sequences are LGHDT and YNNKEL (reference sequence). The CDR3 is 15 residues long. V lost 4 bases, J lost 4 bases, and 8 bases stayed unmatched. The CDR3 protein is CASSPFIDRGTEAFF. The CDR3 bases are TGTGCCAGCAGCCCTTTTATTGACAGGGGCACTGAAGCTTTCTTT.